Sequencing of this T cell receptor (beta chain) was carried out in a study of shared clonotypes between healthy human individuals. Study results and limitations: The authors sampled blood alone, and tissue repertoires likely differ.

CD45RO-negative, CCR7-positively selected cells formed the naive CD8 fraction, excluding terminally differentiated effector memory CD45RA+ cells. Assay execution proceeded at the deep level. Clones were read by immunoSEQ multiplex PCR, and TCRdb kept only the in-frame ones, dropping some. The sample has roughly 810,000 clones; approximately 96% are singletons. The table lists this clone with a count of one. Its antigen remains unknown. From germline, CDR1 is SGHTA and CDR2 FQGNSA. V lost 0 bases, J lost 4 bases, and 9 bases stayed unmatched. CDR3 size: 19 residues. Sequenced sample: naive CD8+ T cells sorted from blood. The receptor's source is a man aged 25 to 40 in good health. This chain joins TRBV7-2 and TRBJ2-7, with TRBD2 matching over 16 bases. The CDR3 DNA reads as TGTGCCAGCAGCTTAGCCCGTCTCCCGGGACTAGCGGGAGGGTACGAGCAGTACTTC. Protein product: CASSLARLPGLAGGYEQYF.